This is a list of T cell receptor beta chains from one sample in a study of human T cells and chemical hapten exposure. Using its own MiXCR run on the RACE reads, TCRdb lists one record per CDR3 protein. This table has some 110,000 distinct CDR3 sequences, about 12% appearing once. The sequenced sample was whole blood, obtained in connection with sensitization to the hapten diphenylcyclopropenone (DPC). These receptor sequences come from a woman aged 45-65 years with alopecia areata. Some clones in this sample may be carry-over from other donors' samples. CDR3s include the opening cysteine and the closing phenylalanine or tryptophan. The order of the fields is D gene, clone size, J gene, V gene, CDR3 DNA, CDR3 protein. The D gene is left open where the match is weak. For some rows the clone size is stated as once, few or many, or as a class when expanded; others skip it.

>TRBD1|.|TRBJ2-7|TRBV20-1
TGCAGTGCTTTTTGGACAGGCGGCTCCTACGAGCAGTACTTC
CSAFWTGGSYEQYF
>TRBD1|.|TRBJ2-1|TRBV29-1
TGCAGCGTGGCCCGAGACAGGGAGTACAATGAGCAGTTCTTC
CSVARDREYNEQFF
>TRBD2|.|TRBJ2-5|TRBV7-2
TGTGCCAGCAGCTTAGAACCTAGCGGGGGATACCGAGAGACCCAGTACTTC
CASSLEPSGGYRETQYF
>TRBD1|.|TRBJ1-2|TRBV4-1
TGCGCCAGCAGCCAAGATAACTCAGGGGGCTATGGCTACACCTTC
CASSQDNSGGYGYTF
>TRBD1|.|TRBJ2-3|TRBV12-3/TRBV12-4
TGTGCCAGCAGCCTGACAGGGATCGCCTGGAATACGCAGTATTTT
CASSLTGIAWNTQYF
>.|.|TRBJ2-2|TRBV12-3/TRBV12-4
TGTGCCAGCAGTTTAGAAAGGCCCGGGGAGCTGTTTTTT
CASSLERPGELFF
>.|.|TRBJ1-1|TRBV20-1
TGCAGTGCTGGTGGTATAGGGTGGGGGAAGAACACTGAAGCTTTCTTT
CSAGGIGWGKNTEAFF
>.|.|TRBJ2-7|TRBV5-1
TGCGCCAGCAGCTTAGGGCAGAACTCCTACGAGCAGTACTTC
CASSLGQNSYEQYF
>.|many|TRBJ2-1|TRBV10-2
TGCGCCAGCAGTCCCGTCAATGAGCAGTTCTTC
CASSPVNEQFF
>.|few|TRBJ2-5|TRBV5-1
TGCGCCAGCAGCTTGAGTCAGGGCCAAGAGACCCAGTACTTC
CASSLSQGQETQYF
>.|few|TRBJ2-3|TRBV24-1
TGTGCCACCATGGGGGACTTCACAGATACGCAGTATTTT
CATMGDFTDTQYF
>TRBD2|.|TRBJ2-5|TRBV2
TGTGCCAGCAGAGTCAGACTAGCGAACCAAGAGACCCAGTACTTC
CASRVRLANQETQYF
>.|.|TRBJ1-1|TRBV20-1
TGCAGTGCGAGGGACACAAACACTGAAGCTTTCTTT
CSARDTNTEAFF
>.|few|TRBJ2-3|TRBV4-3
TGCGCCAGCAGCCAAGTGGGGATTAGAGGGTCAGATACGCAGTATTTT
CASSQVGIRGSDTQYF
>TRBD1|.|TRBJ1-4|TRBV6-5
TGTGCCAGCAGTTACTCTTCGTTCCCAGGACAGGGGAATGAAAAACTGTTTTTT
CASSYSSFPGQGNEKLFF
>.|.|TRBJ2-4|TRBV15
TGTGCCACCAGCTCTACTAGGGCCGTTTTAAACATTCAGTACTTC
CATSSTRAVLNIQYF
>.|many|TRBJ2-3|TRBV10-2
TGCGCCAGCAACGCGCGTACCACTAGCACAGATACGCAGTATTTT
CASNARTTSTDTQYF
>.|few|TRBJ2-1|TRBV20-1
TGCAGTGCGAGCGGGTCCTACAATGAGCAGTTCTTC
CSASGSYNEQFF
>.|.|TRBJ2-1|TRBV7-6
TGTGCCAGCAGCCTAGCAGGTGACAATGAGCAGTTCTTC
CASSLAGDNEQFF
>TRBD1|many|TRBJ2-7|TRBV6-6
TGTGCCAGCGGATGGACAGGGAGCTCCTACGAGCAGTACTTC
CASGWTGSSYEQYF
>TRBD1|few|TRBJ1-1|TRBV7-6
TGTGCCAGCAGCTTACAGGGGGCCGTGTACACTGAAGCTTTCTTT
CASSLQGAVYTEAFF
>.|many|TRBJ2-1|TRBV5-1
TGCGCCAGCAGCTTGGGGGAGCGGAGCTCCTACAATGAGCAGTTCTTC
CASSLGERSSYNEQFF
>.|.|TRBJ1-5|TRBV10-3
TGTGCCATCAGATCCGACAGTTATAGCAATCAGCCCCAGCATTTT
CAIRSDSYSNQPQHF
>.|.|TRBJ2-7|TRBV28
TGTGCCAGCAGTTTCTCGGACCAGGTGCCTCCCTACGAGCAGTACTTC
CASSFSDQVPPYEQYF
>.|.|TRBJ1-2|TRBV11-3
TGTGCCAGCAGCTTTGACGGGACGGTGGATGGCTACACCTTC
CASSFDGTVDGYTF
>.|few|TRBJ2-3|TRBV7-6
TGTGCCAGCAGCGACTCATTATCTGATACGCAGTATTTT
CASSDSLSDTQYF
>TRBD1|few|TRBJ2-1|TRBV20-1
TGCAGTGCTAGAGATACCAGGACAGGGACCTACAATGAGCAGTTCTTC
CSARDTRTGTYNEQFF
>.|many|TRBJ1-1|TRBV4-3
TGCGCCAGCAGCCAAGCGGCCCCCACTGAAGCTTTCTTT
CASSQAAPTEAFF
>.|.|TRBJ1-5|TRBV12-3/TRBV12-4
TGTGCCAGCAGTTTTGGGGGGTTTCAGCCCCAGCATTTT
CASSFGGFQPQHF
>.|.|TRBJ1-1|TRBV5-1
TGCGCCAGCAGCGGAATCGGCGCCGCGAACGCTGAAGCTTTCTTT
CASSGIGAANAEAFF
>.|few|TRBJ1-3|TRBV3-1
TGTGCCAGCAGCCCTTCGGTGGCTTACACCATATATTTT
CASSPSVAYTIYF
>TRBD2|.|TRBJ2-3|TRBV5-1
TGCGCCAGCAGCCACCGACTAGCCGGGGCAGATACGCAGTATTTT
CASSHRLAGADTQYF
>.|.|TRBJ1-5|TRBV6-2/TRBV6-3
TGTGCCAGCAGTAAGGACAGTCTCCCTCCGCGCGGGCATTTT
CASSKDSLPPRGHF